The next 18 T cell receptor beta chains were all read from a single sample in a study of identical twins. TCRdb used MiXCR to reprocess the 5' RACE reads, holding one entry per CDR3 protein. The repertoire consists of 500,000 or so distinct CDR3 sequences, with roughly an eighth occurring once and the leading ten covering 0.98%. These sequences were also reported in another study, on yellow fever vaccine responses in identical twins.

The material sequenced was CD4+ T cells sorted from blood. These receptors originate from a woman aged 18-29 years in good health.

This chain connects TRBV12-3 or TRBV12-4 to TRBJ1-2, with 9 bases fitting TRBD1. Trimming cost V 8 bases and J 9 bases; bases outside gene matches: 13. This CDR3 contains 14 residues. This CDR3 reads CASLRPGTGKSYTF. CDR3 in DNA: TGTGCCAGCCTTCGACCCGGGACAGGGAAAAGCTACACCTTC.

This chain uses TRBV4-2 with TRBJ1-2; D might be TRBD1 (5 bases). Trimming cost V 7 bases and J 4 bases, with 13 bases left between them. The CDR3 loop spans 13 amino acids. In germline, CDR1 is LGHNA, CDR2 YNFKEQ. The CDR3 region is CASTPGPSYGYTF. The CDR3 region has the DNA TGTGCCAGCACTCCGGGACCGTCCTATGGCTACACCTTC.

As to this clonotype: One end of the junction fails to match germline, which may point to a read error. The V call is TRBV7-7, the J call TRBJ2-2; the D is unclear. Germline CDR1 SSHAT, CDR2 FNYEAQ (reference sequence). The length of the CDR3 is 15 residues. CDR3 amino acids: CASSPAGRGTGELFF. The CDR3 DNA sequence: TGTGCTAGCAGCCCCGCCGGCAGAGGCACCGGGGAGCTGTTTTTT.

This clonotype was counted a few times. This chain connects TRBV12-3 or TRBV12-4 to TRBJ1-1; maybe TRBD1 (5 bases). This CDR3 spans 13 amino acids. Trimming stripped 7 bases from V and 3 bases from J, with 12 bases between. For the CDR3, the DNA is TGTGCCAGCATCATCCCAGGGTACACTGAAGCTTTCTTT. It codes for CASIIPGYTEAFF.

This chain joins TRBV30 and TRBJ1-2; 10 bases fit TRBD1. The CDR3 spans 14 residues. Germline trimming cut 1 base from V and 3 bases from J; bases unmatched to any gene: 2. The germline V gene has CDR1 GTSNPN and CDR2 SVGIG (reference sequence). CDR3 loop: CAWSGGQGHYGYTF. CDR3 DNA sequence: TGTGCCTGGAGTGGGGGACAGGGGCACTATGGCTACACCTTC. Full variable domain (rest looked up from reference TRBV30 and TRBJ1-2): SQTIHQWPATLVQPVGSPLSLECTVEGTSNPNLYWYRQAAGRGLQLLFYSVGIGQISSEVPQNLSASRPQDRQFILSSKKLLLSDSGFYLCAWSGGQGHYGYTFGSGTRLTVV.

The rearrangement links TRBV12-3 or TRBV12-4 to TRBJ2-3; 9 nucleotides agree with TRBD2. Trimming cost V 1 base and J 6 bases; bases outside gene matches: 11. CDR3 size: 17 residues. CDR3 DNA sequence: TGTGCCAGCAGTTTAGGGAGCGGGGGGTCCCCGGGGGATACGCAGTATTTT. Translating gives CASSLGSGGSPGDTQYF.

The chain has TRBV3-1 and TRBJ1-1; D is uncertain. Trimming removed 8 bases from V and 7 bases from J, with 17 bases in between. The germline V gene has CDR1 LGHDT and CDR2 YNNKEL (reference sequence). The CDR3 runs to 13 residues. The DNA for the CDR3 is TGTGCCAGCCGCGATAGAGGACTTGGTGAAGCTTTCTTT. Residues: CASRDRGLGEAFF.

This clonotype was recorded many times. This sequence joins TRBV29-1 and TRBJ2-5; perhaps TRBD1 as D (6 bases). The CDR3 totals 13 residues. Trimming left V 8 bases short and J 5 bases short, with 18 bases between. The germline CDR1 and CDR2 sequences are SQVTM and ANQGSEA. CDR3: CSMRAGVGETQYF. The CDR3, as DNA: TGCAGCATGCGGGCAGGGGTGGGGGAGACCCAGTACTTC.

This chain joins TRBV5-1 and TRBJ2-7; the match to TRBD2 covers 14 bases. Looked up from germline, CDR1 is SGHRS and CDR2 is YFSETQ. The CDR3 has 16 amino acids. The V segment lost 3 bases and the J segment 4 bases; nucleotides outside the gene matches: 6. CDR3 nucleotide sequence: TGCGCCAGCAGCTACGGGACTAGCGGGAGTGGGTACGAGCAGTACTTC. It codes for CASSYGTSGSGYEQYF.

The chain carries TRBV5-1 and TRBJ2-1, with 11 bases identical to TRBD2. CDR3 length equals 14 residues. Germline loops: CDR1 SGHRS, CDR2 YFSETQ. Trimming took 5 bases from V and 5 from J; bases not matched to a gene: 3. The CDR3 region has the DNA TGCGCCAGCAGATTAGCGGGGGGGCACAATGAGCAGTTCTTC. Its protein is CASRLAGGHNEQFF.

The CDR3 nucleotides are TGTGCCAGCAGTTTAGGAGGGGGTCCCAATCAGCCCCAGCATTTT. Its translation is CASSLGGGPNQPQHF. The rearrangement links TRBV12-3 or TRBV12-4 to TRBJ1-5; possible D gene TRBD1, 6 bases. The CDR3 is 15 amino acids. Trimming left V 1 base short and J 3 bases short, with 10 bases between.

The gene calls are TRBV3-1 and TRBJ2-5; 8 positions agree with TRBD1. With V trimmed by 0 bases and J by 5 bases, 2 bases remained unmatched. This CDR3 region has 14 residues. CDR1 is LGHDT, CDR2 YNNKEL, per germline (reference sequence). As DNA, the CDR3 is TGTGCCAGCAGCCAAGACTACAGGGGGGAGACCCAGTACTTC. Its protein product is CASSQDYRGETQYF.

This clonotype was seen at least ten times. J is TRBJ2-7 and V is TRBV5-1; a weak D match, TRBD2 (5 bases). Germline V gene data show CDR1 as SGHRS and CDR2 as YFSETQ. V lost 5 bases and J lost 3, with 12 bases in between. The CDR3 sequence is 13 residues long. The CDR3 loop is CASRRAKDYEQYF. The CDR3 nucleotides are TGCGCCAGCAGGAGGGCGAAAGACTACGAGCAGTACTTC. Looking up the rest from reference TRBV5-1 and TRBJ2-7 gives the full variable domain: KAGVTQTPRYLIKTRGQQVTLSCSPISGHRSVSWYQQTPGQGLQFLFEYFSETQRNKGNFPGRFSGRQFSNSRSEMNVSTLELGDSALYLCASRRAKDYEQYFGPGTRLTVT.

In its sample, this clonotype was seen a few times. CDR3 bases: TGTGCCAGCAGCAAAGGAAGACTAGTTCCCGGGGAGCTGTTTTTT. Protein sequence: CASSKGRLVPGELFF. The chain couples TRBV7-2 to TRBJ2-2; tentative D call: TRBD2 (6 bases). Germline CDR1 is SGHTA and CDR2 is FQGNSA. V lost 5 bases and J lost 6, with 16 bases in between. The length of the CDR3 is 15 residues.

This clonotype was seen a few times. The V gene is TRBV12-3 or TRBV12-4, the J gene TRBJ2-5, with a possible D match to TRBD2 (5 bases). V lost 6 bases, J lost 5 bases, and 22 bases lay in between. This CDR3 has 16 amino acids. This chain's CDR3 is CASSLGLPGVGETQYF. As DNA, the CDR3 is TGTGCCAGCAGCCTCGGACTGCCGGGCGTGGGTGAGACCCAGTACTTC.

This clonotype showed up just once. This rearrangement joins TRBV19 to TRBJ2-3; TRBD1 might be the D (6 bases). The CDR3 contains 14 residues. The V gene lost 4 bases and the J gene lost 6 bases, with 14 bases spanning the gap. Germline CDR1 LNHDA, CDR2 SQIVND (reference sequence). The CDR3 coding sequence is TGTGCCAGTAGTACAGGACAGCCGATGGATACGCAGTATTTT. This gives the protein CASSTGQPMDTQYF.

This clonotype has only a few counts. The J gene is TRBJ2-7, the V gene TRBV4-3, with D possibly TRBD2 on 6 matching bases. V lost 0 bases, J lost 3 bases, and 12 bases lay in between. The CDR3 contains 15 residues. Germline values: CDR1 LGHNA, CDR2 YSLEER. The CDR3 here is CASSQDLPSDYEQYF. The CDR3 nucleotides read TGCGCCAGCAGCCAAGATCTTCCTAGCGACTACGAGCAGTACTTC.

This clonotype came up a few times. V is TRBV7-9 and J is TRBJ2-3; the D is unclear. Per germline, CDR1 SEHNR and CDR2 FQNEAQ (reference sequence). Trimming cost V 0 bases and J 14 bases, with 18 bases left between them. This CDR3 is built from 14 residues. For the CDR3, the DNA is TGTGCCAGCAGCTTAGCGGGATCTCCTCTCTTCAGGTATTTT. The encoded protein is CASSLAGSPLFRYF.